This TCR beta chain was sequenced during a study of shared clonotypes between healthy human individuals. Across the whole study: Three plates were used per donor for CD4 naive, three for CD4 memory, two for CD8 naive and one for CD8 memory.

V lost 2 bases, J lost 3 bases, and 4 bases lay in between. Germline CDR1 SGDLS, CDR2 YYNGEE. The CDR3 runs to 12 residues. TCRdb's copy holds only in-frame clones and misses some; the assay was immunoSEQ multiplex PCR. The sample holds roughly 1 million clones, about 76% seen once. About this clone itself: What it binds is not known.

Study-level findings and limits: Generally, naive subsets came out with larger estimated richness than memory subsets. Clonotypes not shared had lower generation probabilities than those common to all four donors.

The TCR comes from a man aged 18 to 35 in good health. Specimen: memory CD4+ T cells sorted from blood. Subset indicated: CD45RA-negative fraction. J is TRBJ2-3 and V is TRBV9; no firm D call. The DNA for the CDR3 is TGTGCCAGCAGCGTCGATACAGATACGCAGTATTTT. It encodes CASSVDTDTQYF.